The TCR beta chain under discussion was sequenced for a study of CD8 T cells in ankylosing spondylitis. Findings and caveats of the study: Previously reported in reactive arthritis synovial fluid and blood were some of the motif variants. CD8+ by phenotype, disease-linked clones were relatively rare in peripheral blood. Within ankylosing spondylitis blood, a TCR beta motif made up of several highly homologous variants appeared to be characteristic.

Each TCR beta library was made by quantitative 5'-RACE that incorporated molecular barcodes. TCRdb re-analysed the 5' RACE reads in MiXCR, keeping a single row per CDR3 protein. The sample includes hundreds of thousands of distinct CDR3 sequences, around 19% of them seen just once. To note about this clonotype: The antigen is undetermined. The junction departs from the called germline gene at one end, perhaps through a read error.

The germline V gene encodes CDR1 KGHSY and CDR2 FQNENV. The CDR3 is 16 amino acids. This sequence joins TRBV16 and TRBJ1-4, with D perhaps TRBD1 (6 bases). This TCR came from a male donor with ankylosing spondylitis or in good health (not recorded which). The sample comprised blood, either unsorted or a sorted T cell fraction (not recorded which). CDR3 DNA: TGTGCCAGCAGCCGGAAGAGTTGGGACACTAATGAAAAACCGTTTTTT. This sequence encodes CASSRKSWDTNEKPFF. The whole variable domain, filled in from reference TRBV16 and TRBJ1-4, reads GEEVAQTPKHLVRGEGQKAKLYCAPIKGHSYVFWYQQVLKNEFKFLISFQNENVFDETGMPKERFSAKCLPNSPCSLEIQATKLEDSAVYFCASSRKSWDTNEKPFFGSGTQLSVL.